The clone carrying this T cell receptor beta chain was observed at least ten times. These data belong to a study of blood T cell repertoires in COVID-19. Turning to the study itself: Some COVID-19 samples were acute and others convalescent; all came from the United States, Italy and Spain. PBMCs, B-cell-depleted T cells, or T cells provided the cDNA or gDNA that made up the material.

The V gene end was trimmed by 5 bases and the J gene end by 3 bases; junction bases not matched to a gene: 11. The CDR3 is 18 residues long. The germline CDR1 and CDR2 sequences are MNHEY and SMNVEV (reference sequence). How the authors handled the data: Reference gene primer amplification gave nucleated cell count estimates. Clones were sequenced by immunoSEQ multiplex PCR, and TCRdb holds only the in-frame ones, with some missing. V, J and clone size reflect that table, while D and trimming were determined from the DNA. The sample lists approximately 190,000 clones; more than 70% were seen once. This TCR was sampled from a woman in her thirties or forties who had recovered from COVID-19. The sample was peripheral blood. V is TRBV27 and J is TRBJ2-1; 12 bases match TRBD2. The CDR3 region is CASSLELAGGGIYNEQFF. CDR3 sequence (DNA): TGTGCCAGCAGTCTCGAACTAGCGGGAGGCGGAATCTACAATGAGCAGTTCTTC.